This TCR beta chain is drawn from a study of T cell responses to AZD1222 COVID-19 vaccine. Assay used: immunoSEQ multiplex PCR; TCRdb lists only in-frame clones, some missing. This table holds approximately 80,000 clones, 80% to 90% found once. To note about this clone: Its antigen is currently unknown.

Broader study findings: Seropositivity was recorded at baseline in only 6 or 7 AZD1222 recipients. Mostly white British, mostly female donors; authors suggested clonal diversity may be underestimated.

CDR1 and CDR2 from the germline V gene are LNHNV and YYDKDF (reference sequence). V was shortened by 1 base and J by 3 bases, with 13 bases between the two germline ends. The CDR3 covers 16 residues. The TCR originated in an adult who received the AZD1222 COVID-19 vaccine. Sample: peripheral blood, taken 28 days after the second AZD1222 dose. The chain recombines TRBV15 with TRBJ2-4; D unclear. The CDR3 here is CATSRGASWVKNIQYF. In DNA, the CDR3 is TGTGCCACCAGCAGAGGAGCCTCCTGGGTCAAAAACATTCAGTACTTC.